The 5 T cell receptor beta chains below were found in one sample sequenced in a study of post-analysis software for immune sequencing data. Broader study findings: Roughly 5 TRBV segments occurring more often in patients than controls included TRBV5-6, TRBV5-1 and TRBV20-1.

Carried by the TCR beta cDNA libraries were unique molecular identifiers. TCRdb reanalysed the PCR reads using MiXCR and keeps one entry per CDR3 protein. Altogether about 380,000 distinct CDR3 sequences are present, around 33% being singletons, with the ten largest covering over 10%. Their antigens are not known. The sequencing input was blood. These receptors were collected from a girl aged 10 to 17 with multiple sclerosis.

This chain uses TRBV7-9 with TRBJ2-3, with TRBD1 matching over 9 bases. CDR3 length: 16 amino acids. Germline V gene lookup returns CDR1 SEHNR and CDR2 FQNEAQ (reference sequence). The V segment lost 5 bases and the J segment 3 bases; nucleotides outside the gene matches: 9. The CDR3 DNA reads as TGTGCCAGCAGCCTGGGGACAGGGTTAGAGACAGATACGCAGTATTTT. Amino acids: CASSLGTGLETDTQYF. The variable domain in full, with the rest retrieved from reference TRBV7-9 and TRBJ2-3, is DTGVSQNPRHKITKRGQNVTFRCDPISEHNRLYWYRQTLGQGPEFLTYFQNEAQLEKSRLLSDRFSAERPKGSFSTLEIQRTEQGDSAMYLCASSLGTGLETDTQYFGPGTRLTVL.

This clonotype was detected only a few times. This chain links TRBV12-3 or TRBV12-4 with TRBJ1-4, with D possibly being TRBD1 (5 bases). This CDR3 has 13 amino acids. V gave up 5 bases and J gave up 7 bases, with 11 bases separating them. CDR3 loop: CASSTREGEKLFF. CDR3 DNA sequence: TGTGCCAGCAGTACCAGGGAGGGTGAAAAACTGTTTTTT.

This clonotype was seen more than once but under ten times. This sequence joins TRBV9 and TRBJ2-7; D may match TRBD1 or TRBD2 (5 bases each). V lost 3 bases and J lost 2, with 15 bases in between. The V gene's germline CDR1 is SGDLS and CDR2 YYNGEE. The CDR3 spans 15 residues. This CDR3 reads CASSANYEGPYEQYF. CDR3 DNA sequence: TGTGCCAGCAGCGCAAACTACGAGGGGCCCTACGAGCAGTACTTC.

This clonotype has only a few counts. V usage is TRBV11-2 and J usage is TRBJ2-5; D is unclear. This CDR3 has 16 amino acids. Looked up from germline, CDR1 is SGHAT and CDR2 is FQNNGV. The V end lost 5 bases, the J end lost 2 bases, and 18 bases lay between the germline ends. CDR3 protein: CASSPGTPLLQETQYF. DNA of the CDR3: TGTGCCAGCAGCCCTGGCACTCCACTCCTACAAGAGACCCAGTACTTC.

The chain employs TRBV24-1 and TRBJ2-1; D perhaps matches TRBD2 (6 bases). The CDR3 is 15 residues long. Germline loops: CDR1 KGHDR, CDR2 SFDVKD. V lost 4 bases and J lost 3, with 12 bases in between. The CDR3 here is CATSDFIGGYNEQFF. The CDR3 region has the DNA TGTGCCACCAGTGACTTTATCGGGGGCTACAATGAGCAGTTCTTC.